The next 18 T cell receptor beta chains were all read from a single sample in a study of blood T cell repertoires in COVID-19. Profiling relied on immunoSEQ multiplex PCR, and the TCRdb table lists in-frame clones only, not all of them. The data contain fewer than 300,000 clones, 85% to 90% of them singletons. Sequenced input: peripheral blood. The receptors here all came from a man in his fifties or sixties with COVID-19, enrolled during active disease.

V gene TRBV19 combines with J gene TRBJ2-4, with D possibly TRBD2 on 6 matching bases. The CDR3 is 13 residues long. V lost 6 bases, J lost 8 bases, and 14 bases lay in between. Germline CDR1 is LNHDA and CDR2 is SQIVND (reference sequence). CDR3 in amino acids: CASRRSSEHIQYF. As DNA, the CDR3 is TGTGCCAGTAGGCGATCTAGCGAGCACATTCAGTACTTC.

The chain combines TRBV2 with TRBJ2-3; the match to TRBD2 covers 7 bases. This CDR3 is 13 amino acids long. Germline V lookup: CDR1 SNHLY, CDR2 FYNNEI. V gave up 7 bases and J gave up 3 bases; unmatched junction bases: 4. The CDR3 reads CASNEGGTDTQYF. For the CDR3, the DNA is TGTGCCAGCAATGAGGGAGGGACAGATACGCAGTATTTT. Filled out from reference TRBV2 and TRBJ2-3, the complete variable domain reads EPEVTQTPSHQVTQMGQEVILRCVPISNHLYFYWYRQILGQKVEFLVSFYNNEISEKSEIFDDQFSVERPDGSNFTLKIRSTKLEDSAMYFCASNEGGTDTQYFGPGTRLTVL.

This clone was recorded a few times. V gene TRBV29-1 combines with J gene TRBJ2-7; D gene uncertain. This CDR3 is built from 12 residues. Germline CDR1 is SQVTM and CDR2 is ANQGSEA. V was clipped by 0 bases and J by 12 bases, with 15 bases between them. CDR3 protein: CSVEDHTTSRYF. DNA of the CDR3: TGCAGCGTTGAAGATCACACGACAAGCAGGTACTTC.

This clone has only a few counts. The chain carries TRBV11-2 and TRBJ2-1; TRBD2 matches 13 bases. The CDR3 totals 17 residues. Germline trimming cut 5 bases from V and 3 bases from J; bases unmatched to any gene: 7. The germline V gene has CDR1 SGHAT and CDR2 FQNNGV. CDR3 sequence: CASSRTSGGWGYNEQFF. Written as DNA, the CDR3 is TGTGCCAGCAGCCGGACTAGCGGGGGATGGGGCTACAATGAGCAGTTCTTC.

This rearrangement joins TRBV14 to TRBJ2-2, with D unclear. This CDR3 is 15 amino acids long. The V end was cut by 4 bases, the J end by 0 bases, with 9 bases between. Germline V gene lookup returns CDR1 SGHDN and CDR2 FVKESK. The CDR3 DNA reads TGTGCCAGCAGCCTCGGTCCGGCGAACACCGGGGAGCTGTTTTTT. Its translation: CASSLGPANTGELFF.

This clone was counted many times. This rearrangement joins TRBV19 to TRBJ2-7; possible D gene TRBD1, 6 bases. The CDR3 is 13 amino acids. V gave up 10 bases and J gave up 2 bases, with 15 bases separating them. Germline values: CDR1 LNHDA, CDR2 SQIVND (reference sequence). The CDR3 protein is CATQQAGAYEQYF. The CDR3 bases are TGTGCCACCCAACAGGCAGGGGCCTACGAGCAGTACTTC.

This clone was detected only once. A much larger clone sits a single nucleotide away, making a read error possible. At the DNA level, this CDR3 is encoded by other sequences in the same sample as well. V and J are TRBV5-1 and TRBJ1-2, with a possible D match to TRBD1 (5 bases). Germline V CDR1 and CDR2: SGHRS, YFSETQ. The CDR3 totals 15 residues. Trimming shortened V by 4 bases and J by 5 bases, and 18 bases separated the two germline ends. The CDR3 nucleotides read TGCGCCAGCAGCACATGGGGGGGGGAGGAGTATGGCTACACCTTC. Translated, it gives CASSTWGGEEYGYTF.

The V and J genes are TRBV5-4 and TRBJ2-7; no firm D call. In germline, CDR1 is SGHNT, CDR2 YYREEE (reference sequence). This CDR3 has 12 residues. V was shortened by 4 bases and J by 3 bases, with 8 bases between the two germline ends. CDR3 sequence reads: CASSPDNYEQYF. CDR3 in DNA: TGTGCCAGCAGCCCCGACAACTACGAGCAGTACTTC.

The genes are TRBV9 and TRBJ2-2, with TRBD2 as a possible D gene (7 bases). With 0 bases removed from V and 6 bases from J, the gap between germline ends came to 15 bases. The germline CDR1 and CDR2 sequences are SGDLS and YYNGEE. This CDR3 is built from 16 residues. CDR3 protein: CASSVEGGLFAGELFF. DNA of the CDR3: TGTGCCAGCAGCGTAGAGGGGGGACTATTCGCCGGGGAGCTGTTTTTT.

V and J are TRBV10-3 and TRBJ2-2; TRBD2 matches at 8 bases. Germline V gene data show CDR1 as ENHRY and CDR2 as SYGVKD. J lost 5 bases, V lost 2 bases, and 7 bases had no gene match. This CDR3 region has 16 residues. The CDR3 DNA is TGTGCCATCAGTGAGCGGAGCGGGAGATTAACCGGGGAGCTGTTTTTT. Protein: CAISERSGRLTGELFF.

This clone was seen a single time. The gene calls are TRBV27 and TRBJ2-5; tentatively, D is TRBD1 (5 bases). V was cut by 5 bases and J by 5 bases, with 18 bases left in between. The CDR3 is 15 amino acids. The V gene's germline CDR1 is MNHEY and CDR2 SMNVEV (reference sequence). The CDR3: CASSTPRQNRETQYF. DNA for the CDR3: TGTGCCAGCAGTACCCCCCGACAGAACCGGGAGACCCAGTACTTC.

V gene TRBV11-1 combines with J gene TRBJ2-5; tentative D call: TRBD2 (6 bases). This CDR3 is built from 13 residues. Germline assignment: CDR1 SGHAT and CDR2 FQDESV (reference sequence). The germline V and J ends were trimmed by 1 base and 3 bases, with 6 bases remaining between them. Written as DNA, the CDR3 is TGTGCCAGCAGCTTAGGCGGGGAAGAGACCCAGTACTTC. It translates to CASSLGGEETQYF.

The V gene is TRBV4-2, the J gene TRBJ2-1; D gene ambiguous. Per the germline V gene, CDR1 is LGHNA and CDR2 is YNFKEQ. The CDR3 consists of 13 residues. Between the trimmed V and J ends, which lost 6 bases and 1 base, there was a span of 7 bases. CDR3 sequence: CASRNTSYNEQFF. The CDR3 DNA is TGTGCCAGCAGAAATACTTCCTACAATGAGCAGTTCTTC.

There are a few counts of this clone. This rearrangement joins TRBV4-1 to TRBJ2-1; the match to TRBD2 covers 9 bases. CDR3 size: 16 residues. V shed 2 bases and J 1 base; nucleotides not matched to a gene: 3. CDR1 and CDR2 from the germline V gene are MGHRA and YSYEKL. The CDR3 loop reads CASSQLAGWSYNEQFF. The CDR3 DNA follows: TGCGCCAGCAGCCAACTAGCGGGATGGTCCTACAATGAGCAGTTCTTC.

The chain links TRBV4-3 to TRBJ2-1; 9 bases line up with TRBD2. In germline, CDR1 is LGHNA, CDR2 YSLEER. This CDR3 spans 16 amino acids. The ends lost 0 bases at V and 7 bases at J; junction bases unmatched: 7. This chain's CDR3 is CASSQDSRLAENEQFF. Written as DNA, the CDR3 is TGCGCCAGCAGCCAAGATTCGCGACTAGCGGAGAATGAGCAGTTCTTC.

This clone was recorded only once. The V gene is TRBV4-3, the J gene TRBJ2-3; no reliable D call. The V end was cut by 2 bases, the J end by 2 bases, with 11 bases between. This CDR3 is 15 amino acids long. Germline CDR1 LGHNA, CDR2 YSLEER. The CDR3: CASSQRSGATDTQYF. CDR3 DNA sequence: TGCGCCAGCAGCCAAAGGTCCGGAGCCACAGATACGCAGTATTTT.

This clone has a single count. The rearrangement uses TRBV19 and TRBJ1-5, with D tentatively TRBD1 (6 bases). Deletions cut 4 bases from V and 2 bases from J, with 18 bases between. The germline CDR1 and CDR2 sequences are LNHDA and SQIVND (reference sequence). The length of the CDR3 is 17 residues. CDR3 DNA: TGTGCCAGTAGTACCAACCCAGGACAGAGTGGCAATCAGCCCCAGCATTTT. Translated, it gives CASSTNPGQSGNQPQHF.

The chain carries TRBV7-2 and TRBJ2-6, with 9 positions matching TRBD1. V lost 2 bases to trimming and J lost 4 bases; unmatched junction nucleotides: 3. The CDR3 is made up of 16 amino acids. Germline CDR1 SGHTA, CDR2 FQGNSA. The CDR3 here is CASSLIQGAGANVLTF. The DNA for the CDR3 is TGTGCCAGCAGCTTAATACAGGGGGCCGGGGCCAACGTCCTGACTTTC. The full variable domain, with the rest looked up from reference TRBV7-2 and TRBJ2-6, is GAGVSQSPSNKVTEKGKDVELRCDPISGHTALYWYRQSLGQGLEFLIYFQGNSAPDKSGLPSDRFSAERTGGSVSTLTIQRTQQEDSAVYLCASSLIQGAGANVLTFGAGSRLTVL.